A selection of T cell receptor beta chains follows, all from one sample in a study of vaccination effects on CD4 cells after COVID-19. These receptors have no known antigen. The assay was immunoSEQ multiplex PCR, and TCRdb's table has in-frame clones only and misses some. The table shows roughly 56,000 clones, with more than 60% occurring only once. The specimen comprised CD4+ T cells from PBMCs cultured without peptide, sampled before COVID-19 vaccination. The receptors come from a human donor who received a COVID-19 vaccine. Each CDR3 is given with its conserved first and last residue. D genes are given only for firm matches.

TRBJ2-4 | TRBD2 | TRBV24-1 | CATSPSGTSTIQYF
TRBJ1-2 | . | TRBV5-6 | CASSLGSQGFNYGYTF
TRBJ1-2 | . | TRBV11-2 | CASSLTGFGKAANYGYTF
TRBJ1-6 | . | TRBV7-2 | CASSPGRTFNSPLHF
TRBJ2-2 | . | TRBV5-1 | CASSLDLLGANTGELFF
TRBJ2-1 | . | TRBV4-1 | CASSQGFFNEQFF
TRBJ1-1 | . | TRBV6-5 | CASRDSHNTEAFF
TRBJ1-1 | TRBD1 | TRBV9 | CASSVSTGEDTEAFF
TRBJ2-1 | . | TRBV2 | CASSEGLLRTHEQFF
TRBJ2-2 | . | TRBV29-1 | CSEQGRGFNTGELFF
TRBJ1-4 | TRBD1 | TRBV7-7 | CASSLDRGEKLFF
TRBJ2-3 | . | TRBV5-1 | CASSLLRSTDTQYF
TRBJ2-3 | . | TRBV24-1 | CATSGGVVPDTQYF
TRBJ2-5 | . | TRBV6-2/TRBV6-3 | CASSYRMYQETQYF
TRBJ2-5 | . | TRBV9 | CASSVFSRTSQETQYF
TRBJ1-5 | . | TRBV18 | CASSPNPSGNGQPQHF
TRBJ1-6 | TRBD1 | TRBV5-6 | CASSFRDRGGSPLHF
TRBJ2-2 | TRBD2 | TRBV2 | CASRTTDGGVPGELFF
TRBJ1-2 | . | TRBV2 | CASSDKPPTYGYTF
TRBJ1-1 | TRBD1 | TRBV5-6 | CASSPGTVEAFF
TRBJ2-2 | . | TRBV19 | CASSIGMVNTGELFF
TRBJ2-3 | . | TRBV10-3 | CAISESGNLRKDTQYF
TRBJ1-4 | TRBD1 | TRBV27 | CASSFLDRGREKLFF